This T cell receptor beta chain appears in the sequencing data of a study of T cell responses to AZD1222 COVID-19 vaccine (dated by TCRdb to the early 2020s). Study-level background: A total of about 240 trial participants underwent TCR sequencing, of whom some 210 received two doses of AZD1222 and 26 received two doses of the MenACWY control vaccine. Trial participants were enrolled by age into subgroups of 18-55, 56-69 and 70-plus years, and around 150, 28 and 57 TCR-sequenced participants, respectively, were included in these subgroups. General findings and caveats noted by the study authors: Epitopes outside the regions mutated in the B.1.351 and B.1.1.7 variants were reportedly recognized by nearly half of the unique spike-specific TCRs. The 56-69-year group was small, and its depth increase did not reach significance, likely because of low power. Participants were mostly white British and included more females than males, and it was suggested by the authors that clonal diversity may have been underestimated. Because no day 14 peak-response samples were available, repertoires were characterized only after the peak T cell response. A significant rise in spike-specific TCR breadth and depth was observed after two AZD1222 doses relative to day 0 and relative to MenACWY recipients. CD4 TCRs associated with the vaccine covered the entire spike protein, and the dominant responses were in regions 160-218 and 743-854. Only five to seven AZD1222 recipients were SARS-CoV-2 seropositive at baseline, limiting conclusions about previously exposed vaccinees.

The sample's time point label, decoded: about 28 days (+/-7) after the second vaccine dose. Because spike-specific TCR depth and breadth did not differ between the two schedules, AZD1222 recipients who got a second dose at roughly 4 weeks were pooled with those who got a second dose at roughly 12 weeks. Vaccinee samples were obtained from the UK trials COV001 and COV002, which included a single-blind randomized controlled phase 2/3 trial of AZD1222 (ChAdOx1 nCoV-19) in healthy adults. For TCRbeta chain sequencing, PBMC samples from trial participants were taken at day 0 and at day 28 after the second dose. The germline V gene (reference sequence) supplies CDR1 SEHNR and CDR2 FQNEAQ. Taken from cysteine to phenylalanine, the CDR3 has 18 residues. The entry retains the CDR3 DNA only, 54 bases that are in frame from base 1. Cut back by 0 bases and 3 bases, the V and J ends lie 20 bases apart. The CDR3 regions of human TCRbeta chains were analyzed by immunosequencing. Under the source paper's analysis protocol: TCRs in the repertoires were compared against a reference library of SARS-CoV-2-specific TCRs that had been generated with the MIRA antigen-specificity platform. Breadth meant the fraction of unique TCRs that were SARS-CoV-2-associated, whereas depth meant the fraction of total T cells that were SARS-CoV-2-associated. Each spike-specific TCR was assigned to its reactive spike region and to a CD4 or CD8 class using the MIRA data. Log10-transformed breadth and depth values were compared by one-way ANOVA with Sidak's multiple comparisons tests. TCRdb's version of the immuneACCESS table is confined to in-frame rearrangements and falls short of the full clone set. An unresolved V gene accounts for under half of the shortfall where checked; the remainder is of unknown origin. V and J calls and clone size are given by that table; D and trimming were obtained from the DNA. For this sample there are 150,000 to 200,000 clones; over 90% appear just once. The leading ten clones occupy 1.5% to 2.5% of the sample.

About this clone itself: Its recognized antigen is unknown. Per-base qualities were not stored, and no clone one base away is much larger.

The chain links TRBV7-9 with TRBJ1-1; TRBD1 might be the D gene, on 5 matching bases. The clonotype comes from an adult who received the AZD1222 COVID-19 vaccine. The source was peripheral blood, collected 28 days after the second AZD1222 dose. The CDR3 protein sequence reads: CASSLAGYGGVKDTEAFF. The sequence in DNA is TGTGCCAGCAGCTTAGCGGGTTATGGGGGGGTGAAGGACACTGAAGCTTTCTTT.